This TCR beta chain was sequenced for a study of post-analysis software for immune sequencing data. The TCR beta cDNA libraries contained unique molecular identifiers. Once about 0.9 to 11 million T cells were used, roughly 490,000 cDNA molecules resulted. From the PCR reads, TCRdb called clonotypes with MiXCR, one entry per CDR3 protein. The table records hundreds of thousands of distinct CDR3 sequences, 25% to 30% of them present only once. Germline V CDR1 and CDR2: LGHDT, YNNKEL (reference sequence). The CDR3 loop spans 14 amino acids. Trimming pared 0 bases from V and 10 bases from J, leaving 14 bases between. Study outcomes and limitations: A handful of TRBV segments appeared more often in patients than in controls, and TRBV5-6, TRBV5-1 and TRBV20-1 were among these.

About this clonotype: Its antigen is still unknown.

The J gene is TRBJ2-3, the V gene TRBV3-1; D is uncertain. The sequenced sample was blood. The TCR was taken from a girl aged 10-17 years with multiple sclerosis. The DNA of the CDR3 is TGTGCCAGCAGCCAAGATATGGCGACCCAGGCGCAGTATTTT. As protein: CASSQDMATQAQYF.